This T cell receptor beta chain was captured in a study of spatial heterogeneity in lung cancer. The overall study: Sequence detection consistently recorded a greater number of beta-chain than alpha-chain sequences. In the raw reads, each unique TCR and UMI combination was present more than ten times on average. The study's findings and limits: The number of expanded tumor alpha and beta chains correlated with mutation number.

TCRdb independently ran MiXCR on the 5' RACE reads; one entry per CDR3 protein. The sample includes a few thousand distinct CDR3 sequences, around 2.3% seen only once; the top ten take roughly 9.1%. This clonotype ranks as medium-sized. Its specificity is unknown. The time point denotes: sample taken at primary tumor resection. Researchers sequenced whole RNA taken from tumor, nontumor lung or frozen PBMC without sorting. The sequence derives from a male donor with early-stage non-small cell lung cancer. The input for sequencing was lung tumor tissue, taken at surgery.

CDR3 nucleotides: TGCAGTGCACCTCCTTTCGGGGATACGCAGTATTTT. Protein sequence: CSAPPFGDTQYF. This chain links TRBV20-1 with TRBJ2-3; D is uncertain. Between the trimmed V and J ends, which lost 6 bases and 6 bases, there was a span of 13 bases. The CDR3 runs 12 residues. CDR1 DFQATT and CDR2 SNEGSKA come from the germline V gene (reference sequence).